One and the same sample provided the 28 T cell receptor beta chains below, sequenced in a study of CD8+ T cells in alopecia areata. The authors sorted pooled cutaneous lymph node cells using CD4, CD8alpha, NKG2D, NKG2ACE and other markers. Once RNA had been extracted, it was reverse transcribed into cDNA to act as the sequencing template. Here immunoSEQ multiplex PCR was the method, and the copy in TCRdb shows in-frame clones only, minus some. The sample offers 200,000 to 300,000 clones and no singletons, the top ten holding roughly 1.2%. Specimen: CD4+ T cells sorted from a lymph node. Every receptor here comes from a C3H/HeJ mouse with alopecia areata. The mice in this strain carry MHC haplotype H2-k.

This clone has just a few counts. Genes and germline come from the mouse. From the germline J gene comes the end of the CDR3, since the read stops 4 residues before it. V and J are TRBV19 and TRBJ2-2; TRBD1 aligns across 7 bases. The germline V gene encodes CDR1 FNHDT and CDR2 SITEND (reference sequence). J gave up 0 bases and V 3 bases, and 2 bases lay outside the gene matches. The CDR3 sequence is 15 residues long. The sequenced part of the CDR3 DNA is TGTGCCAGCAGTACGACAGGGACAAACACCGGG. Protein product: CASSTTGTNTG. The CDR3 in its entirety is CASSTTGTNTGQLYF.

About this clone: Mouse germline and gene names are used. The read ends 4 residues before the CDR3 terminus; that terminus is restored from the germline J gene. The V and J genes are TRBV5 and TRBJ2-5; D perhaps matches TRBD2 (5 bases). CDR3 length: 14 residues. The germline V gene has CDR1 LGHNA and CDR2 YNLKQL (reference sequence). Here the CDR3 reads CASSQERLRDTQYF. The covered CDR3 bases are TGTGCCAGCAGCCAAGAAAGACTGCGGGAC.

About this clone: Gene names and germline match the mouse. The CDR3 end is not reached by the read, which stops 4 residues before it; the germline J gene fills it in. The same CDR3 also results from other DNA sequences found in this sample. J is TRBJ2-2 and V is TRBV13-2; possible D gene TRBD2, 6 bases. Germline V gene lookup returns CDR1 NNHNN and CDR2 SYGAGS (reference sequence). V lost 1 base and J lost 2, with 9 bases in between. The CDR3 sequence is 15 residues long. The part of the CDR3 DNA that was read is TGTGCCAGCGGTGATCCTGGGGCCAACACCGGG. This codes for CASGDPGANTG. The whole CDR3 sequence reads CASGDPGANTGQLYF.

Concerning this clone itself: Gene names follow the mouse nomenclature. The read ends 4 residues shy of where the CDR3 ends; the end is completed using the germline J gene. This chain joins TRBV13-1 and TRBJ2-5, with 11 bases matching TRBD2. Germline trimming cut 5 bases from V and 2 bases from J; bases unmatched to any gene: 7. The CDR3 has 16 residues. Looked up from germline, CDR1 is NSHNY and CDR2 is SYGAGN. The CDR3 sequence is CASSSDWGAPQDTQYF. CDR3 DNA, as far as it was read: TGTGCCAGCAGCTCGGACTGGGGGGCCCCCCAAGAC.

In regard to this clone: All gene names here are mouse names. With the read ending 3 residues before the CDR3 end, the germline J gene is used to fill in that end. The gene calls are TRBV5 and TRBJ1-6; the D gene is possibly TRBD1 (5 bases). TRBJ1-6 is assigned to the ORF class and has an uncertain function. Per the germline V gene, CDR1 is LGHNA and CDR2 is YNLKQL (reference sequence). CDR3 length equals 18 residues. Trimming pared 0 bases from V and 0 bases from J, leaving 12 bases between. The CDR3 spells CASSQDWGENSYNSPLYF. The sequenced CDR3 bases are TGTGCCAGCAGCCAAGATTGGGGGGAGAATTCCTATAATTCGCCC.

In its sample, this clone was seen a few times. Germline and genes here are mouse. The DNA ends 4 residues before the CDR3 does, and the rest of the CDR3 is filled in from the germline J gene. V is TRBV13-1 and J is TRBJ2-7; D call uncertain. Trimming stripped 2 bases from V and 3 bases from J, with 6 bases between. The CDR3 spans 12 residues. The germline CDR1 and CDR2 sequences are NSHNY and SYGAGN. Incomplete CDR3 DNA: TGTGCCAGCAGTGAGTTCCTCTAT. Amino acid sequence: CASSEFLY. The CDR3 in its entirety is CASSEFLYEQYF.

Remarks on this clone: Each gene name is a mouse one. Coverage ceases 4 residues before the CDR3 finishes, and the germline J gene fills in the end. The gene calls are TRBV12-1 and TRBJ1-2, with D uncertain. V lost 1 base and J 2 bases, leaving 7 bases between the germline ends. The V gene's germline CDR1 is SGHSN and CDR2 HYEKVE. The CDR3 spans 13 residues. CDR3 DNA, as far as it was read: TGTGCCAGCTCTCTGAGGGTTAACTCC. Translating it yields CASSLRVNS. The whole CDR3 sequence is CASSLRVNSDYTF.

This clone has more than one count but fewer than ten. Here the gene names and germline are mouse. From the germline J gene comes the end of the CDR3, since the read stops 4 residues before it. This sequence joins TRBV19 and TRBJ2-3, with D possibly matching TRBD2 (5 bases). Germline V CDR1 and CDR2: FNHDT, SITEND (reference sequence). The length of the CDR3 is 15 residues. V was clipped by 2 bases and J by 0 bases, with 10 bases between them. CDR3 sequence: CASSMWGNSAETLYF. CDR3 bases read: TGTGCCAGCAGTATGTGGGGAAATAGTGCAGAA.

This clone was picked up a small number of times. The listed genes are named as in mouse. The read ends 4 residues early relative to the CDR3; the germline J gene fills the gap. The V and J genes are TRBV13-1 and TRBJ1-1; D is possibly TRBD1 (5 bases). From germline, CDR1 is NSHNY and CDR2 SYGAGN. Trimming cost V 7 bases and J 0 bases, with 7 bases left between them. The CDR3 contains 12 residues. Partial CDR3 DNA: TGTGCCAGCGGACAACCAAACACA. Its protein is CASGQPNT. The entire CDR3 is CASGQPNTEVFF.

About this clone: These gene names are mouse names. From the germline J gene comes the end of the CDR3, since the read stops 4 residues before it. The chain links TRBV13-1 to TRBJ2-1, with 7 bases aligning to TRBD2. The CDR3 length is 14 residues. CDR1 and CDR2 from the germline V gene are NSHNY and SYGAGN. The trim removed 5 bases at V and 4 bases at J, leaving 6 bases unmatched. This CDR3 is CASSARGGYAEQFF. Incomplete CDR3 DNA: TGTGCCAGCAGCGCCCGGGGGGGGTATGCT.

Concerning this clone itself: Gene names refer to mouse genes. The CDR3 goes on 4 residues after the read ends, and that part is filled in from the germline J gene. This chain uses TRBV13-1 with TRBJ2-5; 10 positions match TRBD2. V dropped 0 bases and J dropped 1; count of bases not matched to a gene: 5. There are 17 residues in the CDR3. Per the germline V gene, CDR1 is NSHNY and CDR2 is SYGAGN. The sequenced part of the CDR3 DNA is TGTGCCAGCAGTGATGCTACCGGGACTGGGGACCAAGAC. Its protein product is CASSDATGTGDQD. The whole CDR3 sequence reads CASSDATGTGDQDTQYF.

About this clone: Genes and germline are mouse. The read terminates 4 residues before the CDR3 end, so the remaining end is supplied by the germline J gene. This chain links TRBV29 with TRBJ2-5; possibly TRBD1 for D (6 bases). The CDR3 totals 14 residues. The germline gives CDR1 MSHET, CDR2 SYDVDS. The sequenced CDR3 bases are TGTGCTAGCAGTTTATACCAGGGGAGGGAC. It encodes CASSLYQGRD. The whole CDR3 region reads CASSLYQGRDTQYF.

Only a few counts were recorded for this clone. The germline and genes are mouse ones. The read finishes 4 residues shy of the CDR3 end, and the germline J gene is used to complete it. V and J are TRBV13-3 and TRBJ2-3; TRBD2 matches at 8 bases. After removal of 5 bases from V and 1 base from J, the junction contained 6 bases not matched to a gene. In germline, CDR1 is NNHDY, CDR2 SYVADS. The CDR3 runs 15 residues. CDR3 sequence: CASRGGGAGAETLYF. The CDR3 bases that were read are TGTGCCAGCAGAGGGGGGGGCGCTGGTGCAGAA.

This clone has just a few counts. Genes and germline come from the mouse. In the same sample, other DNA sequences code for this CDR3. This chain's CDR3 is CASSTQGNTEVFF. The covered CDR3 bases are TGTGCCAGCAGTACTCAGGGGAACACA. The gene calls are TRBV19 and TRBJ1-1, with a weak D call TRBD1 (5 bases). The read finishes 4 residues shy of the CDR3 end, and the germline J gene is used to complete it. Germline V gene sequence: CDR1 FNHDT, CDR2 SITEND (reference sequence). V was clipped by 3 bases and J by 1 base, with 7 bases between them. The CDR3 runs 13 residues. The complete variable domain, with remaining parts taken from reference TRBV19 and TRBJ1-1, reads GGIITQTPKFLIGQEGQKLTLKCQQNFNHDTMYWYRQDSGKGLRLIYYSITENDLQKGDLSEGYDASREKKSSFSLTVTSAQKNEMAVFLCASSTQGNTEVFFGKGTRLTVV.

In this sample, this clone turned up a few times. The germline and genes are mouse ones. This CDR3 reads CASSRDWGDQDTQYF. Incomplete CDR3 DNA: TGTGCCAGCAGTCGGGACTGGGGGGACCAAGAC. The rearrangement joins TRBV13-3 to TRBJ2-5, with TRBD2 matching 12 bases. The missing CDR3 end, 4 residues past where the read stops, is filled in from the germline J gene. Germline V gene data show CDR1 as NNHDY and CDR2 as SYVADS. Trimming cost V 4 bases and J 1 base; bases outside gene matches: 1. This CDR3 contains 15 residues.

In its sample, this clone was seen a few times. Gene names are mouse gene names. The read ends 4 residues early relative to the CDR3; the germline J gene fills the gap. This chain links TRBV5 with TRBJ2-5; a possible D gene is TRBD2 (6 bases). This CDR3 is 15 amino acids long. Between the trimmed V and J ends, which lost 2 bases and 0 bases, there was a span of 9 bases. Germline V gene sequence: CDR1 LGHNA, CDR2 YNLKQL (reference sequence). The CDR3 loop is CASSQTGINQDTQYF. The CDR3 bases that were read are TGTGCCAGCAGCCAAACTGGGATTAACCAAGAC.

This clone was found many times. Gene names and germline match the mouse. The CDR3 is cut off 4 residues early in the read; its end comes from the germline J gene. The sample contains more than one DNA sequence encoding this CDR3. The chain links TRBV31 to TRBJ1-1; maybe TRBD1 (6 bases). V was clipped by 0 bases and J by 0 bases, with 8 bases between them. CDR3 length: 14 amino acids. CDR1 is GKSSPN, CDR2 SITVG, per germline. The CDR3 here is CAWSLRTANTEVFF. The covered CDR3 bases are TGTGCCTGGAGTCTAAGGACAGCAAACACA.

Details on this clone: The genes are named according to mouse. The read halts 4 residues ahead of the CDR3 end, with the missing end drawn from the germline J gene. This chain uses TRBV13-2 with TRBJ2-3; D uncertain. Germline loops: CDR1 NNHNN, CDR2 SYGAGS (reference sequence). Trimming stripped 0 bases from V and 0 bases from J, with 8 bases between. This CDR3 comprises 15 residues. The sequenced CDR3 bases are TGTGCCAGCGGTGATGACAAACCTAGTGCAGAA. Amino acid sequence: CASGDDKPSAE. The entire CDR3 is CASGDDKPSAETLYF.

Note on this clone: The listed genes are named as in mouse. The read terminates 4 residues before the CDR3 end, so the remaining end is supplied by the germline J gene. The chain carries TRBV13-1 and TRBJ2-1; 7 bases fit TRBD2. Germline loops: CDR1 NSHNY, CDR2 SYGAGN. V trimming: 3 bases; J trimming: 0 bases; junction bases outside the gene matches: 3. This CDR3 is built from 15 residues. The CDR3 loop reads CASSGWGFNYAEQFF. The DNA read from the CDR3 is TGTGCCAGCAGTGGCTGGGGGTTTAACTATGCT.

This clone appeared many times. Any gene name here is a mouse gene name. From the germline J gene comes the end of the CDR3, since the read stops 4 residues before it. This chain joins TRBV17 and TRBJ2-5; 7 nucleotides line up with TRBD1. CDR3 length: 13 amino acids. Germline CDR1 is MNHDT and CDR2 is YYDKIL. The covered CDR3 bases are TGTGCTAGCAGCCCGACAGGGAGGGAC. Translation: CASSPTGRD. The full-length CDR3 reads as CASSPTGRDTQYF.

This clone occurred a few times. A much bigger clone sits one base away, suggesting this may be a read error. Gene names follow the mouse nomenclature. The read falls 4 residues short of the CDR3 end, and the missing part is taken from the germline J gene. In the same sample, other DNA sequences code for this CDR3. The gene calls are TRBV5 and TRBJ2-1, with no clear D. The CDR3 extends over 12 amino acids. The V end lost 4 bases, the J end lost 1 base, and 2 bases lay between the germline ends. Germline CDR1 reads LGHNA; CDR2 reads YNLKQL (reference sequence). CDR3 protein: CASSLNYAEQFF. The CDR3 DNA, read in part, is TGTGCCAGCAGCCTCAACTATGCT.

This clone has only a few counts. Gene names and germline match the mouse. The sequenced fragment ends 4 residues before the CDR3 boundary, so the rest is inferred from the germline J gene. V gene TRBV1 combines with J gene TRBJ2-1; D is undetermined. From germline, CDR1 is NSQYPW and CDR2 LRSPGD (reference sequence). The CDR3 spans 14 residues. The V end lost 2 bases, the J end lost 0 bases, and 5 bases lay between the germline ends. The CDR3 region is CTCSALNNYAEQFF. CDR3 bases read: TGCACCTGCAGTGCACTGAATAACTATGCT.

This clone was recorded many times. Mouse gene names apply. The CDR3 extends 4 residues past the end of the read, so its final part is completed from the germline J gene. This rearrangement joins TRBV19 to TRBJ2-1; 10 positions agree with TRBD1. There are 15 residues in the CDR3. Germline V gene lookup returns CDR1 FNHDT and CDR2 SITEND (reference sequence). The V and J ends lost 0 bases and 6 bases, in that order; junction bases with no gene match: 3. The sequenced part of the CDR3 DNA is TGTGCCAGCAGTATAGCTGGGACAGGGGTTGCT. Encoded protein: CASSIAGTGVA. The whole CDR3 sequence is CASSIAGTGVAEQFF.

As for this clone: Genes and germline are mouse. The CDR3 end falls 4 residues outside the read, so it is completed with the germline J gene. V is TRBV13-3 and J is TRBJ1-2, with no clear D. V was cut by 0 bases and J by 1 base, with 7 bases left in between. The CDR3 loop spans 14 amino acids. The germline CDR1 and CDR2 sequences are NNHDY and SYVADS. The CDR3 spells CASSDAGINSDYTF. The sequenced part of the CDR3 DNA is TGTGCCAGCAGTGATGCAGGCATAAACTCC.

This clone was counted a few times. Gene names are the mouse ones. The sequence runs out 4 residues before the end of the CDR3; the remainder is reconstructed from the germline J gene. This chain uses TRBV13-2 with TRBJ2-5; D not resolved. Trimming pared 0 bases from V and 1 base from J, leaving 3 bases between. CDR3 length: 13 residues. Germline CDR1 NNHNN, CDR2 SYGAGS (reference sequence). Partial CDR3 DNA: TGTGCCAGCGGTGATGCTGACCAAGAC. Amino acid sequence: CASGDADQD. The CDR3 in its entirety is CASGDADQDTQYF.

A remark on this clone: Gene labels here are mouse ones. This CDR3 is CASSMGGHQDTQYF. The CDR3 bases that were read are TGTGCCAGCAGTATGGGGGGGCACCAAGAC. The V gene is TRBV19, the J gene TRBJ2-5; TRBD2 matches 8 bases. Read sequence stops 4 residues before the CDR3 end, and the germline J gene provides the missing end. The CDR3 spans 14 residues. After removal of 2 bases from V and 1 base from J, the junction contained 0 bases not matched to a gene. Germline CDR1 reads FNHDT; CDR2 reads SITEND (reference sequence).

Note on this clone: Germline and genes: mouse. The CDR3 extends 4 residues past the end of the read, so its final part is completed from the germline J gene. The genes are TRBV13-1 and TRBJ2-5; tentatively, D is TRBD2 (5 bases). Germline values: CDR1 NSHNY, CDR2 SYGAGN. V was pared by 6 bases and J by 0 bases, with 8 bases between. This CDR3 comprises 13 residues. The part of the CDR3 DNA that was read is TGTGCCAGCACCGGACTTAACCAAGAC. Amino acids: CASTGLNQD. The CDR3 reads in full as CASTGLNQDTQYF.

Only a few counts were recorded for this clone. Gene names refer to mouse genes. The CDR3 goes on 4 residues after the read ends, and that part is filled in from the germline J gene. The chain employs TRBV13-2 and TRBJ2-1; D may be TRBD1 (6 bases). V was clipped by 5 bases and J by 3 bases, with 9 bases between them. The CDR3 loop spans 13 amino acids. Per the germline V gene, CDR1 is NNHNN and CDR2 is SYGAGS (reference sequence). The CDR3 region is CASGRGIYAEQFF. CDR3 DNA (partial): TGTGCCAGCGGCAGGGGCATCTATGCT.